The subject of this entry is one T cell receptor beta chain. The method was immunoSEQ multiplex PCR; TCRdb's version includes in-frame clones alone and lacks a portion of them. The sample has 100,000 to 150,000 clones, nearly 90% seen once. Germline V gene lookup returns CDR1 SGHVS and CDR2 FQNEAQ. The CDR3 length is 14 residues. V was trimmed by 0 bases and J by 4 bases, leaving 9 bases between them. This sample stems from a study of blood T cell repertoires in COVID-19. The specimen sequenced was peripheral blood. The TCR sequence derives from a woman of 80 years or more with acute or convalescent COVID-19. This chain links TRBV7-8 with TRBJ1-2; D uncertain. Here the CDR3 reads CASSLAQELYGYTF. CDR3 in DNA: TGTGCCAGCAGCTTAGCGCAAGAACTCTATGGCTACACCTTC.